A selection of T cell receptor beta chains follows, all from one sample in a study of regulatory T cells in long-lasting Graves disease. TCRdb fed the multiplex PCR reads into MiXCR, producing one record per CDR3 protein. The profile shows around 450,000 distinct CDR3 sequences, 15% to 20% of them singletons. These sequences were also reported in another study, on T cells in Graves' hyperthyroidism and ophthalmopathy.

The sequenced sample was peripheral blood mononuclear cells (PBMCs), obtained at new diagnosis, from a patient treated with antithyroid drugs. The source is a man between 40 and 49 years old with Graves disease. Each CDR3 is given with its conserved first and last residue. Fields, in order: J gene, V gene, CDR3 protein.

J gene: TRBJ2-7; V gene: TRBV4-1; CDR3 protein: CASSQNRADEQYF
J gene: TRBJ2-7; V gene: TRBV18; CDR3 protein: CASSPIDRDYEQYF
J gene: TRBJ2-7; V gene: TRBV29-1; CDR3 protein: CSVVIQPSYEQYF
J gene: TRBJ1-1; V gene: TRBV11-1; CDR3 protein: CASSPTTDTEAFF
J gene: TRBJ1-3; V gene: TRBV28; CDR3 protein: CASRRTGAGNTIYF
J gene: TRBJ2-3; V gene: TRBV20-1; CDR3 protein: CSAMREGSTDTQYF
J gene: TRBJ2-1; V gene: TRBV2; CDR3 protein: CASSEAAGASRYNEQFF
J gene: TRBJ2-1; V gene: TRBV3-1; CDR3 protein: CASSQEGVAGINEQFF
J gene: TRBJ2-1; V gene: TRBV20-1; CDR3 protein: CSARDVVAGGPAVERFF
J gene: TRBJ1-4; V gene: TRBV24-1; CDR3 protein: CATSDSRGTGEKLFF
J gene: TRBJ2-2; V gene: TRBV6-2/TRBV6-3; CDR3 protein: CASSYGTSGRRNAGELFF
J gene: TRBJ2-7; V gene: TRBV20-1; CDR3 protein: CSVPSGMVPYEQYF
J gene: TRBJ2-2; V gene: TRBV28; CDR3 protein: CASNSGTVNTGELFF
J gene: TRBJ2-1; V gene: TRBV27; CDR3 protein: CASSPNGRAYSEQFF
J gene: TRBJ2-7; V gene: TRBV27; CDR3 protein: CASSSRGLAGGPSYEQYF
J gene: TRBJ2-1; V gene: TRBV6-5; CDR3 protein: CASSLLAGVIDEQFF
J gene: TRBJ2-3; V gene: TRBV28; CDR3 protein: CASSRDSTSTDTQYF
J gene: TRBJ1-1; V gene: TRBV28; CDR3 protein: CASSSLPLAFF
J gene: TRBJ2-5; V gene: TRBV4-1; CDR3 protein: CASSQGQGAGETQYF
J gene: TRBJ1-5; V gene: TRBV30; CDR3 protein: CAWRDLPTQPQHF